Here is one T cell receptor beta chain with its context. CDR1 is DFQATT and CDR2 is SNEGSKA in the germline V gene (reference sequence). CDR3 length equals 13 residues. V was trimmed by 5 bases and J by 3 bases, leaving 13 bases between them. The sample originates from a study of CD8 T cells in Susac syndrome. TCR beta was sequenced from blood CD8+ and CD4+ T cells. The multiple sclerosis control cohort comprised treatment-naive individuals presenting with stable or active relapsing-remitting disease. Random-hexamer reverse transcription was applied to about 0.45 to 1 ug RNA. TCRdb processed the immunoSEQ multiplex PCR reads anew with MiXCR; each CDR3 protein has one entry. Of 55,000 to 85,000 distinct CDR3 sequences listed, roughly 95% were seen once; the top ten hold 0.085% to 0.14%.

The TCR was taken from a human donor with multiple sclerosis. The genes are TRBV20-1 and TRBJ1-1, with D perhaps matching TRBD1 (5 bases). Sample: CD4+ T cells from PBMCs. The CDR3 nucleotides are TGCAGTGCTCCGGCGGGGGGATACACTGAAGCTTTCTTT. Its translation: CSAPAGGYTEAFF.